One and the same sample provided the 32 T cell receptor beta chains below, sequenced in a study of read filtering for tumor transcriptome and immune sequencing. Molecular barcoded adaptors covering alpha/delta and beta/gamma chains were used on about 0.4 ug RNA. TCRdb redid the calling of the reads with MiXCR, one entry per CDR3 protein. The sample shows fewer than 100,000 distinct CDR3 sequences, approximately 13% of them seen only once. The sample taken for sequencing was a population of CD138-negative cells sorted from bone marrow. The source of these receptors is a donor over 35 with multiple myeloma.

This chain joins TRBV28 and TRBJ2-5, with D maybe TRBD2 (6 bases). Germline assignment: CDR1 MDHEN and CDR2 SYDVKM. The length of the CDR3 is 15 residues. Trimming shortened V by 5 bases and J by 2 bases, and 15 bases separated the two germline ends. CDR3 sequence: CASSPGGSGQETQYF. Written as DNA, the CDR3 is TGTGCCAGCAGTCCCGGGGGTAGCGGACAAGAGACCCAGTACTTC.

There are many counts of this clonotype. As DNA, the CDR3 is TGCAGTGCTGACCCGCCCCGCGGCAGCTCCTACAATGAGCAGTTCTTC. Its protein is CSADPPRGSSYNEQFF. This sequence joins TRBV20-1 and TRBJ2-1; D gene ambiguous. CDR1 is DFQATT and CDR2 is SNEGSKA in the germline V gene (reference sequence). This CDR3 has 16 amino acids. Trimming removed 5 bases from V and 0 bases from J, with 17 bases in between.

Comment on this clonotype: Possible read error: a much larger clone is one base away. The gene calls are TRBV30 and TRBJ2-2, with D perhaps matching TRBD2 (5 bases). CDR1 is GTSNPN and CDR2 is SVGIG in the germline V gene (reference sequence). The CDR3 runs to 13 residues. This chain's CDR3 is CAWSVHHTGELLF. The CDR3 DNA follows: TGTGCCTGGAGTGTCCACCACACCGGGGAGCTGCTTTTT.

This clonotype was observed a few times. The chain has TRBV2 and TRBJ2-7, with 7 positions matching TRBD1. This CDR3 comprises 13 residues. V was clipped by 5 bases and J by 6 bases; unmatched bases: 7. Germline V lookup: CDR1 SNHLY, CDR2 FYNNEI. The CDR3 coding sequence is TGTGCCAGCAGTCCACAGGGGCACGGCGAGCAGTACTTC. Amino acid sequence: CASSPQGHGEQYF.

This clonotype was counted at least ten times. The chain couples TRBV29-1 to TRBJ2-2; 7 bases agree with TRBD2. The V segment lost 6 bases and the J segment 0 bases; nucleotides outside the gene matches: 4. Germline V gene lookup returns CDR1 SQVTM and CDR2 ANQGSEA. The CDR3 is 14 residues long. The CDR3 DNA follows: TGCAGCGTACTAGCGCCGACGAACACCGGGGAGCTGTTTTTT. Its translation: CSVLAPTNTGELFF.

This clonotype was counted ten times or more. This chain connects TRBV6-1 to TRBJ1-1; TRBD1 matches at 7 bases. CDR1 is MNHNS, CDR2 SASEGT, per germline. This CDR3 is 14 amino acids long. Trimming at V came to 2 bases and at J to 11 bases, leaving 11 bases not matched to a gene. The CDR3, as DNA: TGTGCCAGCAGTGAAAACCCGGGACAGCGGATCGCTTTCTTT. Its translation: CASSENPGQRIAFF.

There are a few counts of this clonotype. The CDR3: CASSPRSLAGSGEQYF. Written as DNA, the CDR3 is TGTGCCAGCTCACCACGGAGCCTAGCGGGATCAGGGGAGCAGTACTTC. The chain links TRBV18 to TRBJ2-7, with TRBD2 identical over 9 bases. The length of the CDR3 is 16 residues. Trimming cost V 1 base and J 7 bases; bases outside gene matches: 11. The germline gives CDR1 KGHSH, CDR2 LQKENI.

At least ten counts were recorded for this clonotype. CDR3 sequence reads: CASSDRAATGELFF. CDR3 DNA sequence: TGTGCCAGCAGTGATCGGGCGGCCACCGGGGAGCTGTTTTTT. The chain uses TRBV25-1 and TRBJ2-2; no clear D gene. The V gene lost 3 bases and the J gene lost 4 bases, with 9 bases spanning the gap. Germline CDR1 and CDR2: MGHDK and SYGVNS. The CDR3 length is 14 residues.

This clonotype occurred many times. The rearrangement joins TRBV7-2 to TRBJ2-1, with 9 bases identical to TRBD2. After removal of 5 bases from V and 4 bases from J, the junction contained 6 bases not matched to a gene. The CDR3 length is 15 residues. Germline assignment: CDR1 SGHTA and CDR2 FQGNSA. The CDR3 DNA reads as TGTGCCAGCAGCGCGGCAGCGGGAGGTTACAATGAGCAGTTCTTC. As protein: CASSAAAGGYNEQFF.

At least ten counts were recorded for this clonotype. J is TRBJ2-3 and V is TRBV5-1, with a tentative D call TRBD1 (6 bases). The length of the CDR3 is 15 residues. Germline V gene data show CDR1 as SGHRS and CDR2 as YFSETQ. The V end lost 3 bases, the J end lost 1 base, and 12 bases lay between the germline ends. The CDR3 region has the DNA TGCGCCAGCAGCTCAGGCGCAGGGGGCACAGATACGCAGTATTTT. This encodes CASSSGAGGTDTQYF.

At least ten counts were recorded for this clonotype. CDR3 sequence (DNA): TGTGCCAGCAGCGAGACTAGCGGGGACTACGAGCAGTACTTC. Residues: CASSETSGDYEQYF. The chain couples TRBV5-5 to TRBJ2-7; 11 bases are shared with TRBD2. Germline trimming cut 4 bases from V and 3 bases from J; bases unmatched to any gene: 3. The CDR3 is 14 amino acids. Germline values: CDR1 SGHKS, CDR2 YYEKEE (reference sequence).

This clonotype was detected ten times or more. CDR3 sequence (DNA): TGCGCCAGCAGCCCTTTGGGACTAGCGAGTTCGGATACGCAGTATTTT. Translated, it gives CASSPLGLASSDTQYF. This chain links TRBV5-1 with TRBJ2-3; 10 nucleotides align to TRBD2. J was trimmed by 6 bases and V by 4 bases; bases with no gene match: 11. CDR1 is SGHRS, CDR2 YFSETQ, per germline. The CDR3 extends over 16 amino acids.

Comment on this clonotype: A much bigger clone sits one base away, suggesting this may be a read error. Without the conserved terminal phenylalanine or tryptophan, this CDR3 likely stems from a read error. The chain links TRBV29-1 to TRBJ1-2, with 7 bases matching TRBD1. The CDR3 loop spans 13 amino acids. Germline CDR1 SQVTM, CDR2 ANQGSEA. The CDR3 loop reads CCAREGGADGYTL. Written as DNA, the CDR3 is TGCTGCGCTAGGGAAGGGGGCGCTGATGGCTACACCCTC.

This clonotype was counted at least ten times. The J gene is TRBJ2-7, the V gene TRBV28, with unresolved D. Germline V gene data show CDR1 as MDHEN and CDR2 as SYDVKM. The CDR3 runs to 14 residues. V gave up 6 bases and J gave up 3 bases, with 15 bases separating them. The CDR3 DNA reads TGTGCCAGCAGCACCATTCCACACAGCTACGAGCAGTACTTC. Its protein is CASSTIPHSYEQYF.

The table lists this clonotype with many counts. The chain's CDR3 is CSVDPRRRGDTDTQYF. The CDR3 DNA is TGCAGCGTTGATCCTCGAAGACGGGGCGACACAGATACGCAGTATTTT. The chain has TRBV29-1 and TRBJ2-3; possibly TRBD1 or TRBD2 for D (5 bases each). The CDR3 is made up of 16 amino acids. Trimming cost V 3 bases and J 2 bases, with 18 bases left between them. Germline assignment: CDR1 SQVTM and CDR2 ANQGSEA.

This clonotype was observed many times. This chain links TRBV10-3 with TRBJ2-2, with 8 bases matching TRBD2. Germline V gene data show CDR1 as ENHRY and CDR2 as SYGVKD. The junction had 11 bases not matched to a gene; V was cut back by 4 bases and J by 4 bases. The CDR3 loop spans 17 amino acids. In nucleotides, the CDR3 is TGTGCCATCAGTGGTTCCGAGGCGGGAGGAAGCACCGGGGAGCTGTTTTTT. Protein sequence: CAISGSEAGGSTGELFF.

This chain joins TRBV12-3 or TRBV12-4 and TRBJ2-1; D unclear. V was clipped by 7 bases and J by 13 bases, with 17 bases between them. The CDR3 runs 12 residues. CDR3 amino acids: CASTHNWAFQFF. Written as DNA, the CDR3 is TGTGCCAGCACCCATAACTGGGCGTTCCAGTTCTTC.

The chain is built from TRBV2 and TRBJ2-1; D may be TRBD1 (6 bases). The germline CDR1 and CDR2 sequences are SNHLY and FYNNEI. This CDR3 region has 16 residues. The V end lost 6 bases, the J end lost 3 bases, and 18 bases lay between the germline ends. In nucleotides, the CDR3 is TGTGCCAGCAGACCGACCCAAGGGACAAGCTACAATGAGCAGTTCTTC. Residues: CASRPTQGTSYNEQFF.

Many counts were recorded for this clonotype. The chain is built from TRBV11-2 and TRBJ2-1, with 8 bases matching TRBD2. The CDR3 sequence is 14 residues long. CDR1 and CDR2 from the germline V gene are SGHAT and FQNNGV. After removal of 3 bases from V and 3 bases from J, the junction contained 1 base not matched to a gene. Here the CDR3 DNA reads TGTGCCAGCAGCTTGGCGGGAGGCTACAATGAGCAGTTCTTC. Translation: CASSLAGGYNEQFF.

This clonotype came up many times. This chain links TRBV29-1 with TRBJ2-1; 11 bases map to TRBD2. This CDR3 has 14 residues. Germline assignment: CDR1 SQVTM and CDR2 ANQGSEA. V shed 7 bases, J shed 6 bases, and the junction held 8 bases outside the gene matches. The CDR3 loop is CSANLAGGLNEQFF. DNA of the CDR3: TGCAGCGCCAACCTAGCGGGGGGCCTCAATGAGCAGTTCTTC.

V gene TRBV12-3 or TRBV12-4 combines with J gene TRBJ1-1; the D is unclear. The CDR3 length is 14 residues. Trimming pared 3 bases from V and 1 base from J, leaving 9 bases between. DNA for the CDR3: TGTGCCAGCAGTTTTACCAGGCAGAACACTGAAGCTTTCTTT. It specifies CASSFTRQNTEAFF.

This clonotype occurred many times. The chain has TRBV5-5 and TRBJ2-1, with a possible D match to TRBD1 (6 bases). Trimming removed 4 bases from V and 5 bases from J, with 10 bases in between. The CDR3 consists of 13 residues. Germline assignment: CDR1 SGHKS and CDR2 YYEKEE (reference sequence). The CDR3: CASSVNRDNEQFF. CDR3 bases: TGTGCCAGCAGCGTAAACAGGGACAATGAGCAGTTCTTC.

This clonotype was recorded many times. This chain links TRBV18 with TRBJ1-1; 8 bases match TRBD1. The CDR3 is 15 residues long. The V segment lost 3 bases and the J segment 0 bases; nucleotides outside the gene matches: 3. Germline-derived CDR1 and CDR2 are KGHSH and LQKENI. CDR3 nucleotide sequence: TGTGCCAGCTCACCCCGGGACAGGTTGAACACTGAAGCTTTCTTT. Encoded protein: CASSPRDRLNTEAFF.

Of note for this clonotype: The CDR3 does not end in the conserved phenylalanine or tryptophan, so this is likely a read error. This chain connects TRBV28 to TRBJ2-1, with a tentative D call TRBD2 (5 bases). Trimming removed 6 bases from V and 5 bases from J, with 17 bases in between. Germline V gene lookup returns CDR1 MDHEN and CDR2 SYDVKM. The CDR3 runs to 15 residues. The CDR3 nucleotides read TGTGCCAGCAGGACCCCCCTCGGGGATGACAATGAGCAGTTCCTC. Translated: CASRTPLGDDNEQFL.

This clonotype was seen a few times. V and J are TRBV4-1 and TRBJ2-3, with D possibly matching TRBD1 (6 bases). The CDR3 sequence is 18 residues long. V dropped 0 bases and J dropped 0 bases, with 16 bases sitting between them. CDR1 is MGHRA and CDR2 is YSYEKL in the germline V gene. CDR3 nucleotide sequence: TGCGCCAGCAGCCAAGACTCGTTGGGGGACACTAGCACAGATACGCAGTATTTT. Protein product: CASSQDSLGDTSTDTQYF.

This clonotype was observed at least ten times. The rearrangement links TRBV11-1 to TRBJ2-5, with TRBD1 identical over 9 bases. V trimming: 6 bases; J trimming: 4 bases; junction bases outside the gene matches: 6. In germline, CDR1 is SGHAT, CDR2 FQDESV (reference sequence). The CDR3 is made up of 14 amino acids. The CDR3 DNA is TGTGCCAGCAGTGGACAGGGGATCGGAGAGACCCAGTACTTC. Its translation is CASSGQGIGETQYF.

The V gene is TRBV29-1, the J gene TRBJ2-5; D possibly matches TRBD1 or TRBD2 (7 bases each). Germline lookup yields CDR1 SQVTM and CDR2 ANQGSEA. V was cut by 6 bases and J by 5 bases, with 16 bases left in between. The CDR3 is made up of 13 amino acids. In DNA form, the CDR3 reads TGCAGCGTGAGCCACAGGGGAGGGGAGACCCAGTACTTC. It translates to CSVSHRGGETQYF.

The sample holds many counts of this clonotype. The V call is TRBV20-1, the J call TRBJ1-5; no clear D. Germline CDR1 and CDR2: DFQATT and SNEGSKA (reference sequence). The CDR3 contains 13 residues. Trimming removed 3 bases at V and 0 bases at J, with 6 bases between. The CDR3 DNA is TGCAGTGCTAGGAGTTATAGCAATCAGCCCCAGCATTTT. As protein: CSARSYSNQPQHF.

Of note for this clonotype: Given a much more abundant clone one base away, this may be a read error. The chain employs TRBV5-1 and TRBJ2-3, with no clear D. The germline gives CDR1 SGHRS, CDR2 YFSETQ. The germline V and J ends were trimmed by 4 bases and 4 bases, with 13 bases remaining between them. The CDR3 length is 14 residues. As DNA, the CDR3 is TGCGCCAGCAGCGAGTCCACGACATCAGATACGCAGTATTTT. This codes for CASSESTTSDTQYF.

Ten or more counts support this clonotype. The chain links TRBV7-2 to TRBJ2-3; D not certain. Germline CDR1 reads SGHTA; CDR2 reads FQGNSA. The CDR3 is made up of 14 amino acids. V was trimmed by 5 bases and J by 4 bases, leaving 13 bases between them. The CDR3 coding sequence is TGTGCCAGCAGCCCCCGCGCCCACGCAGATACGCAGTATTTT. It specifies CASSPRAHADTQYF.

The table lists this clonotype with many counts. The DNA of the CDR3 is TGCGCCAGCAGACCAGACAGCTATGGCTACACCTTC. This encodes CASRPDSYGYTF. This chain joins TRBV5-1 and TRBJ1-2, with D possibly being TRBD1 (5 bases). The CDR3 sequence is 12 residues long. CDR1 is SGHRS, CDR2 YFSETQ, per germline. V was clipped by 5 bases and J by 4 bases, with 9 bases between them.

In its sample, this clonotype was seen many times. It may be a read error: a sequence one base away is much more abundant. The chain recombines TRBV5-1 with TRBJ2-1; TRBD2 aligns across 12 bases. The CDR3 totals 15 residues. Germline CDR1 is SGHRS and CDR2 is YFSETQ. CDR3 DNA: TGCGCCAGCAGCGCGACTAGCGGGAGCCCCAATGGGCAGTTCTTC. Its protein is CASSATSGSPNGQFF.